This TCR beta chain appears in the sequencing data of a study of T cell changes during pregnancy in multiple sclerosis. The CDR3 has 14 amino acids. V gave up 6 bases and J gave up 7 bases, with 15 bases separating them. The germline gives CDR1 SGHNT, CDR2 YENEEA. Measured with immunoSEQ multiplex PCR; TCRdb has only the in-frame clones, and not every one. The sample shows 50,000 or so clones, over 85% of them seen only once. Sequencing used CD4+ T cells from peripheral blood mononuclear cells, obtained before pregnancy. The chain combines TRBV11-3 with TRBJ2-2; TRBD1 might be the D (5 bases). The clonotype originates from a female donor with multiple sclerosis, enrolled in a pregnancy study. CDR3 in DNA: TGTGCCAGCAGACCCAGGGTTCATTTCGGGGAGCTGTTTTTT. Its protein is CASRPRVHFGELFF.